These 8 T cell receptor beta chains were all obtained from the same sample, sequenced in a study of blood T cell repertoires in COVID-19. Repertoires were generated with immunoSEQ multiplex PCR, while TCRdb's copy carries only in-frame clones and drops some. The table records about 220,000 clones, approximately 80% of them present only once. Sequencing used peripheral blood. These receptors were collected from a man in his fifties or sixties with active or convalescent COVID-19.

V and J are TRBV15 and TRBJ1-1; weak D call: TRBD1 (6 bases). V lost 0 bases to trimming and J lost 6 bases, with 11 bases between them. The V gene's germline CDR1 is LNHNV and CDR2 YYDKDF (reference sequence). The CDR3 runs to 14 residues. The CDR3 protein is CATSRDRGISEAFF. The CDR3, as DNA: TGTGCCACCAGCAGAGATAGGGGGATATCTGAAGCTTTCTTT.

In this sample, this clone turned up once. The chain has TRBV6-6 and TRBJ1-6; D call uncertain. V gave up 6 bases and J gave up 8 bases, with 11 bases separating them. The CDR3 consists of 13 residues. Germline-derived CDR1 and CDR2 are MNHNY and SVGAGI (reference sequence). CDR3 region: CASSGQRDSPLHF. CDR3 DNA: TGTGCCAGCAGCGGGCAGAGGGATTCACCCCTCCACTTT.

This clone was seen only a few times. The rearrangement links TRBV5-1 to TRBJ1-2; 7 bases align to TRBD1. This CDR3 has 13 residues. V lost 4 bases to trimming and J lost 7 bases; unmatched junction nucleotides: 7. Germline lookup yields CDR1 SGHRS and CDR2 YFSETQ. The CDR3 region has the DNA TGCGCCAGCAGCCCCCGACAGGGTGGTGGCTACACCTTC. Its translation: CASSPRQGGGYTF.

The CDR3 is CASSLDSRQPSSGNTIYF. The CDR3 region has the DNA TGCGCCAGCAGCTTGGATTCGAGACAGCCAAGCTCTGGAAACACCATATATTTT. The chain links TRBV5-1 to TRBJ1-3; a weak D match, TRBD1 (5 bases). The CDR3 is 18 amino acids. The germline CDR1 and CDR2 sequences are SGHRS and YFSETQ. The germline V and J ends were trimmed by 0 bases and 0 bases, with 16 bases remaining between them.

The chain couples TRBV9 to TRBJ1-3, with 9 bases matching TRBD1. Germline V CDR1 and CDR2: SGDLS, YYNGEE. The CDR3 loop spans 17 amino acids. V trimming: 3 bases; J trimming: 4 bases; junction bases outside the gene matches: 11. CDR3 region: CASSAGSGTGPGNTIYF. The CDR3 DNA reads as TGTGCCAGCAGCGCAGGATCCGGGACAGGGCCGGGAAACACCATATATTTT.

V is TRBV7-3 and J is TRBJ2-1; D remains ambiguous. Trimming stripped 0 bases from V and 3 bases from J, with 12 bases between. This CDR3 has 16 residues. The germline CDR1 and CDR2 sequences are SGHTA and FQGTGA. The CDR3 DNA is TGTGCCAGCAGCTTAACTGGCAGCGCCTACTACAATGAGCAGTTCTTC. This translates into CASSLTGSAYYNEQFF.

This chain uses TRBV7-2 with TRBJ1-5; a weak D match, TRBD1 (6 bases). The length of the CDR3 is 14 residues. Trimming shortened V by 4 bases and J by 8 bases, and 15 bases separated the two germline ends. CDR1 and CDR2 from the germline V gene are SGHTA and FQGNSA. The CDR3 here is CASSSTGLMEPQHF. The CDR3 coding sequence is TGTGCCAGCAGCTCGACAGGTCTCATGGAGCCCCAGCATTTT.

This chain uses TRBV29-1 with TRBJ1-2; TRBD1 is a possible D gene (5 bases). Trimming pared 3 bases from V and 6 bases from J, leaving 8 bases between. CDR1 is SQVTM and CDR2 is ANQGSEA in the germline V gene. The CDR3 loop spans 11 amino acids. CDR3: CSVDQGDGYTF. The DNA for the CDR3 is TGCAGCGTTGATCAAGGGGATGGCTACACCTTC.